Listed below are T cell receptor beta chains from one sample, sequenced in a study of blood T cell repertoires in COVID-19. Generated by immunoSEQ multiplex PCR, the TCRdb table keeps only in-frame clones and is missing some. The data contain 200,000 to 300,000 clones, around 83% of them singletons. Sequenced material: peripheral blood. These receptors were obtained from a woman aged 80 or over with acute or convalescent COVID-19. The CDR3 runs from the conserved cysteine through the conserved F or W. The D gene is left open where the match is weak. A row's size may be missing; if present it is once, few, many or a size class.

v_gene	abundance	j_gene	d_gene	CDR3nt	CDR3aa
TRBV28	-	TRBJ2-4	-	TGTGCCAGCAGTCCTTACAGGGTTGGGGCCAAAAACATTCAGTACTTC	CASSPYRVGAKNIQYF
TRBV9	-	TRBJ2-3	TRBD2	TGTGCCAGCAGCGTGCTAGCGGGAGGGGGCGGAGATACGCAGTATTTT	CASSVLAGGGGDTQYF
TRBV28	-	TRBJ1-4	-	TGTGCCAGCAGTCCCGTGGTTATCAGTGAAAAACTGTTTTTT	CASSPVVISEKLFF
TRBV2	-	TRBJ1-5	-	TGTGCCAGCAGTGAAGATAGAGGTGGCCAGCCCCAGCATTTT	CASSEDRGGQPQHF
TRBV7-8	-	TRBJ2-2	TRBD1	TGTGCCAGCAGCTTGAACGGAGGGACAGGGGCGCTGTCCGGGGAGCTGTTTTTT	CASSLNGGTGALSGELFF
TRBV5-1	-	TRBJ1-6	TRBD1	TGCGCCAGCAGCTCCTCGGACAGGGATAATTCACCCCTCCACTTT	CASSSSDRDNSPLHF
TRBV6-5	-	TRBJ1-4	-	TGTGCCAACGGGGGAGGTGGGGAAAAACTGTTTTTT	CANGGGGEKLFF
TRBV19	-	TRBJ2-1	TRBD2	TGTGCCAGTAAACCCCCGGGACTAGCGGCCAATGAGCAGTTCTTC	CASKPPGLAANEQFF
TRBV5-1	-	TRBJ2-2	-	TGCGCCAGCCGTCGGGGAGGCGACACCGGGGAGCTGTTTTTT	CASRRGGDTGELFF
TRBV2	-	TRBJ2-7	-	TGTGCCAGCATGGTGGCAGGGGCCTACGAGCAGTACTTC	CASMVAGAYEQYF
TRBV2	few	TRBJ1-4	TRBD1	TGTGCCAGCAGTGGCCTTTCCGGGACAGGGGTTGAAAAACTGTTTTTT	CASSGLSGTGVEKLFF
TRBV2	-	TRBJ1-2	TRBD1	TGTGCCAGCCGTCAGGGACAGGGTAATTGGTATGGCTACACCTTC	CASRQGQGNWYGYTF
TRBV7-9	-	TRBJ2-3	TRBD2	TGTGCCAGCAGCTTACTCCAGGGAGGGGATACGCAGTATTTT	CASSLLQGGDTQYF
TRBV7-8	few	TRBJ1-2	-	TGTGCCAGCAGCTCCTACGACAGGACTAACTATGGCTACACCTTC	CASSSYDRTNYGYTF
TRBV5-4	-	TRBJ1-2	-	TGTGCCAGCAGCTTGGCCACAGGGTTGGGCTATGGCTACACCTTC	CASSLATGLGYGYTF
TRBV5-1	-	TRBJ1-3	TRBD1	TGCGCCAGCAGCTTTGGGGGACAGGGGGACTATTCCTCTGGAAACACCATATATTTT	CASSFGGQGDYSSGNTIYF